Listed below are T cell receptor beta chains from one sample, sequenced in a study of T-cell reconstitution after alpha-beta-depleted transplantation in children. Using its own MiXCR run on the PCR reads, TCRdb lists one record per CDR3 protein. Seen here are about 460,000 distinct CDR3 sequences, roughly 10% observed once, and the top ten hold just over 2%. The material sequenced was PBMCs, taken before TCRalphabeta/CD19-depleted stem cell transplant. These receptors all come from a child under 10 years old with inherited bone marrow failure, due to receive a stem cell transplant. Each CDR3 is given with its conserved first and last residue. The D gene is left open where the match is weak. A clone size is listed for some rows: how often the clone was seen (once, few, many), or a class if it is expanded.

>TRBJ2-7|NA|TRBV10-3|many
CAIRDGYEQYF
TGTGCCATCAGGGACGGCTACGAGCAGTACTTC
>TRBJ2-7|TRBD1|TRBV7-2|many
CASSPFGQGPYEQYF
TGTGCCAGCAGCCCCTTTGGACAGGGACCCTACGAGCAGTACTTC
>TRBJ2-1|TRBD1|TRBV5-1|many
CASSLAGQGLNEQFF
TGCGCCAGCAGCTTGGCGGGACAGGGTCTCAATGAGCAGTTCTTC
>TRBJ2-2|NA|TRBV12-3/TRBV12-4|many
CASSSSRLNTGELFF
TGTGCCAGCAGTAGCTCGCGGCTCAACACCGGGGAGCTGTTTTTT
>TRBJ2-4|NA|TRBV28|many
CASSPGAKNIQYF
TGTGCCAGCAGTCCCGGGGCCAAAAACATTCAGTACTTC
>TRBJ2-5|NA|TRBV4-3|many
CASSRILDSQETQYF
TGCGCCAGCAGCCGCATCTTGGACTCCCAAGAGACCCAGTACTTC
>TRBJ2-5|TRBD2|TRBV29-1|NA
CSVRGKFGRKASGRARETQYF
TGCAGCGTGCGGGGAAAATTTGGACGGAAGGCTAGCGGGAGGGCCCGGGAGACCCAGTACTTC
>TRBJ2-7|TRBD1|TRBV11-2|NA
CASSWDRDEQYF
TGTGCCAGCAGTTGGGACAGGGACGAGCAGTACTTC
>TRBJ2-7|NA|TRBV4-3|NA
CASSQEWGSSYEQYF
TGCGCCAGCAGCCAAGAATGGGGGAGCTCCTACGAGCAGTACTTC
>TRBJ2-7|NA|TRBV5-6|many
CASSFGTGPQYF
TGTGCCAGCAGCTTTGGCACGGGGCCTCAGTACTTC
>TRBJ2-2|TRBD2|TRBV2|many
CASRGTSATGELFF
TGTGCCAGCAGGGGGACTAGCGCTACCGGGGAGCTGTTTTTT
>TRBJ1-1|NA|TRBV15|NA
CATSRGLDFRNTEAFF
TGTGCCACCAGCAGAGGATTGGACTTCAGGAACACTGAAGCTTTCTTT
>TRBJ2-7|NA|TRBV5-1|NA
CASSFSWPASSYEQYF
TGCGCCAGCAGCTTTAGCTGGCCGGCGTCCTCCTACGAGCAGTACTTC
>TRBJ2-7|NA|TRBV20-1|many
CSARAGDSYEQYF
TGCAGTGCTAGAGCGGGCGACTCCTACGAGCAGTACTTC
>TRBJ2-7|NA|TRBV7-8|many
CASSLSYYGSSYEQYF
TGTGCCAGCAGCTTATCTTATTACGGGAGCTCCTACGAGCAGTACTTC
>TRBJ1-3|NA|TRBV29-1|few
CSVAGGGLGNTIYF
TGCAGCGTTGCTGGAGGGGGACTAGGAAACACCATATATTTT
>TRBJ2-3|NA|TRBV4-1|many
CASSQDKASYTDTQYF
TGCGCCAGCAGCCAAGATAAGGCTAGTTACACAGATACGCAGTATTTT
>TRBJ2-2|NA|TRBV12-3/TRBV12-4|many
CASRALGELFF
TGTGCCAGCAGGGCCTTGGGGGAGCTGTTTTTT
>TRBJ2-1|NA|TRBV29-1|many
CSVGYPNEQFF
TGCAGCGTTGGATATCCCAATGAGCAGTTCTTC
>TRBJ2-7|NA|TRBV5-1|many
CASSWPRGSSYEQYF
TGCGCCAGCAGCTGGCCTCGAGGGAGCTCCTACGAGCAGTACTTC
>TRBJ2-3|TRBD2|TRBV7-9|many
CASSLAAGGPADTQYF
TGTGCCAGCAGCTTAGCGGCGGGAGGGCCCGCAGATACGCAGTATTTT
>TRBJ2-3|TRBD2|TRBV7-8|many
CASSLLAGGPGDTQYF
TGTGCCAGCAGCTTACTAGCGGGAGGGCCCGGAGATACGCAGTATTTT
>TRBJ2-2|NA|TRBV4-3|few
CASSQDHGDTGELFF
TGCGCCAGCAGCCAAGATCACGGGGACACCGGGGAGCTGTTTTTT
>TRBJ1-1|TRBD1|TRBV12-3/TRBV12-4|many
CASSLGTGVNTEAFF
TGTGCCAGCAGTTTGGGGACAGGGGTGAACACTGAAGCTTTCTTT
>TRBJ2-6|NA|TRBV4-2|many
CASSQDMGRGANVLTF
TGTGCCAGCAGCCAAGACATGGGGAGAGGGGCCAACGTCCTGACTTTC
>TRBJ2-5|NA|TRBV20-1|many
CSARDGGQETQYF
TGCAGTGCTAGAGATGGGGGGCAAGAGACCCAGTACTTC
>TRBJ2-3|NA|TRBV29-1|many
CSVVSWDETTDTQYF
TGCAGCGTTGTATCGTGGGATGAAACCACAGATACGCAGTATTTT
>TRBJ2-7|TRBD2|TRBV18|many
CASSLRGAGSVYEQYF
TGTGCCAGCTCACTCCGGGGAGCGGGATCCGTCTACGAGCAGTACTTC
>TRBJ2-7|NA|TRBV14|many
CASSQASNEQYF
TGTGCCAGCAGCCAAGCGTCCAACGAGCAGTACTTC
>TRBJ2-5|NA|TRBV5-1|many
CASSASFQETQYF
TGCGCCAGCAGCGCTAGCTTTCAAGAGACCCAGTACTTC
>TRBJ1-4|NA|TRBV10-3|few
CAISEQFNEKLFF
TGTGCCATCAGTGAACAATTTAATGAAAAACTGTTTTTT
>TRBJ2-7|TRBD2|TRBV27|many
CASSLRSGLAGYEQYF
TGTGCCAGCAGTTTAAGGTCGGGACTAGCGGGCTACGAGCAGTACTTC
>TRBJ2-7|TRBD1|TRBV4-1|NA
CASSQVGTGGHEQYF
TGCGCCAGCAGCCAAGTCGGGACAGGGGGCCACGAGCAGTACTTC
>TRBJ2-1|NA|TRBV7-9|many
CASSFPVRDPEQFF
TGTGCCAGCAGCTTTCCTGTCAGGGACCCTGAGCAGTTCTTC
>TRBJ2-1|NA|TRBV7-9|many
CASSLDGGFPYNEQFF
TGTGCCAGCAGCTTAGATGGAGGGTTCCCTTACAATGAGCAGTTCTTC
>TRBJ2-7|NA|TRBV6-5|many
CASSYSGPSYEQYF
TGTGCCAGCAGTTACTCGGGACCCTCCTACGAGCAGTACTTC
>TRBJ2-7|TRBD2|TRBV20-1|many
CSATNPGLAGPSYEQYF
TGCAGTGCTACGAATCCGGGACTAGCGGGGCCCTCCTACGAGCAGTACTTC
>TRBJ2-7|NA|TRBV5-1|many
CASSPLPPVREDEQYF
TGCGCCAGCAGCCCACTCCCCCCGGTCAGGGAGGACGAGCAGTACTTC
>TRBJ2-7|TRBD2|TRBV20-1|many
CSARDPSGSYGEQYF
TGCAGTGCTAGAGATCCCAGCGGGAGCTACGGCGAGCAGTACTTC
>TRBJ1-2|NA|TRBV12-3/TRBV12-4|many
CASSFVEPGGYGYTF
TGTGCCAGCAGTTTTGTAGAGCCAGGAGGGTATGGCTACACCTTC
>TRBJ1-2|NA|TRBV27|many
CASRQQDPGNYGYTF
TGTGCCAGCAGGCAACAGGACCCCGGGAACTATGGCTACACCTTC
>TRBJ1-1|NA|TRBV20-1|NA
CSAILNTEAFF
TGCAGTGCTATTTTGAACACTGAAGCTTTCTTT
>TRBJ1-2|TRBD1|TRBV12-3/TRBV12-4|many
CASSFERGQGYGYTF
TGTGCCAGCAGTTTTGAAAGGGGGCAAGGCTATGGCTACACCTTC
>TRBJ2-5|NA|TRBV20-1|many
CSARDRGTAQETQYF
TGCAGTGCTAGAGATCGTGGAACAGCACAAGAGACCCAGTACTTC
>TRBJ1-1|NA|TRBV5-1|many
CASSLRELPNEAFF
TGCGCCAGCAGCTTGCGTGAACTCCCCAACGAAGCTTTCTTT
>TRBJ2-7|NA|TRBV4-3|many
CASSQDFGQSYSYEQYF
TGCGCCAGCAGCCAAGATTTTGGGCAGTCCTACTCCTACGAGCAGTACTTC
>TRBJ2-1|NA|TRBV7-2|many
CASNLGSGSYNEQFF
TGTGCCAGCAACCTGGGTAGCGGCTCCTACAATGAGCAGTTCTTC
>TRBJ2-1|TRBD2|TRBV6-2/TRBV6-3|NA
CASSYLGLAGGRDEQFF
TGTGCCAGCAGTTACCTGGGACTAGCGGGAGGGCGGGATGAGCAGTTCTTC
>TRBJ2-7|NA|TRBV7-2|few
CASSLMTGRIDEQYF
TGTGCCAGCAGCCTGATGACAGGTCGGATTGACGAGCAGTACTTC
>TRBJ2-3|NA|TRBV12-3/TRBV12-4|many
CASSPPKGGHTDTQYF
TGTGCCAGCAGCCCCCCTAAGGGGGGCCACACAGATACGCAGTATTTT
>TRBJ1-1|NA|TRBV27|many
CASSSSSNTEAFF
TGTGCCAGCAGTTCGAGTTCGAACACTGAAGCTTTCTTT
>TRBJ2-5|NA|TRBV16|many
CASSHFVAGTQYF
TGTGCCAGCAGCCATTTCGTGGCGGGGACCCAGTACTTC
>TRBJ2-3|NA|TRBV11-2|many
CASSSISTSATPTDTQYF
TGTGCCAGCAGCTCCATTTCCACGAGCGCGACACCCACAGATACGCAGTATTTT
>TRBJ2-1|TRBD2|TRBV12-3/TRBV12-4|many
CAPTCGSSYNEQFF
TGTGCCCCCACCTGCGGGAGCTCCTACAATGAGCAGTTCTTC
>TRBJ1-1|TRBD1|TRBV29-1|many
CSTRQGTGLNTEAFF
TGCAGCACCCGACAGGGGACAGGGCTAAACACTGAAGCTTTCTTT
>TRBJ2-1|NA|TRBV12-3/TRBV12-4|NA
CASSLGRGGDEQFF
TGTGCCAGCAGCCTGGGCCGAGGGGGGGATGAGCAGTTCTTC
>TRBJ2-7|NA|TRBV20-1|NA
CSAGRSYEQYF
TGCAGTGCTGGACGGAGTTACGAGCAGTACTTC
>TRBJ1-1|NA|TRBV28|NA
CASSSGENTEAFF
TGTGCCAGCAGTTCGGGGGAGAACACTGAAGCTTTCTTT
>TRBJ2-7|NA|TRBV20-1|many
CSANRGGSYEQYF
TGCAGTGCTAATCGTGGCGGCTCCTACGAGCAGTACTTC
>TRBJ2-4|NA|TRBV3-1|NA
CASSQELLYLAKNIQYF
TGTGCCAGCAGCCAGGAGTTACTGTACCTAGCCAAAAACATTCAGTACTTC